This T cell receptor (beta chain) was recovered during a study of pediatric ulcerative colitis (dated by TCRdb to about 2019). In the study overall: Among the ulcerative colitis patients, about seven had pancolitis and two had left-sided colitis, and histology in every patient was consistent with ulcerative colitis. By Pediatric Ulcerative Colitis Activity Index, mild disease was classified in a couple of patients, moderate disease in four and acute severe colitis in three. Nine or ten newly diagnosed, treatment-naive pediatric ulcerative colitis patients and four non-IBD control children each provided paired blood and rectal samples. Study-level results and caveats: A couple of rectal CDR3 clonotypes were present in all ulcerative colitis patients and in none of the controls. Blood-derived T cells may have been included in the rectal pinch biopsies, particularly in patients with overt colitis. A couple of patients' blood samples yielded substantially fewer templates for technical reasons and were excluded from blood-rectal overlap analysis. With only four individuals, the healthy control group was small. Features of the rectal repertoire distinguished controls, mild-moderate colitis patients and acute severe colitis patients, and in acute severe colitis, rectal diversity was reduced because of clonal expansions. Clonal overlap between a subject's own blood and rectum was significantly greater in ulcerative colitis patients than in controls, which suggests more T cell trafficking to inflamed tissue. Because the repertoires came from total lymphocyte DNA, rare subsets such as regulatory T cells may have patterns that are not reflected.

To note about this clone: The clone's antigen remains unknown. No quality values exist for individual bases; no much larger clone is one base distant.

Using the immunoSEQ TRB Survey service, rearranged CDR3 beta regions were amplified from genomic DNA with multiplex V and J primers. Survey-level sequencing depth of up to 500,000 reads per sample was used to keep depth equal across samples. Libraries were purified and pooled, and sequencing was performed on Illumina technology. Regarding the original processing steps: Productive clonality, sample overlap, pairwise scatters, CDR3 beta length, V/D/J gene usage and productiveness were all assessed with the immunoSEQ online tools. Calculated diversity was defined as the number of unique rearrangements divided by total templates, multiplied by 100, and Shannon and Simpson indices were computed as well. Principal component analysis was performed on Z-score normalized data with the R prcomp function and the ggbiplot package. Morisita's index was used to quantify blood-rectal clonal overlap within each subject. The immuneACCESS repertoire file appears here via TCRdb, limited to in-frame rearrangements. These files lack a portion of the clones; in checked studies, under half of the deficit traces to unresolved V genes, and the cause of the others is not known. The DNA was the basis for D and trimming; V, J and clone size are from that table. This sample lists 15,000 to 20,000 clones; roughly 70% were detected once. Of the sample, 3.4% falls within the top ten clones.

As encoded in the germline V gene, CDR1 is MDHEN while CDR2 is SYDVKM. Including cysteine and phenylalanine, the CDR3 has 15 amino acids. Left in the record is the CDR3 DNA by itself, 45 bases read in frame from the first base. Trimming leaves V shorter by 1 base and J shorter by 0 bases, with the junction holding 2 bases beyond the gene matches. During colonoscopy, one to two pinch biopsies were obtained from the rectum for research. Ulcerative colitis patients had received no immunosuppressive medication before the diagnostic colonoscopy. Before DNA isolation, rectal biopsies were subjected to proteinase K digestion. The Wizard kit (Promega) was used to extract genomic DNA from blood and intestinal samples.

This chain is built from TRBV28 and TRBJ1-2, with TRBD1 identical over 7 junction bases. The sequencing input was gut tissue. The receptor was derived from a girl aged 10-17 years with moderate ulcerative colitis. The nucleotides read TGTGCCAGCAGTTTATTAACAGGGGCTAACTATGGCTACACCTTC. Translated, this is CASSLLTGANYGYTF.